These 20 T cell receptor beta chains share one sample of origin, sequenced in a study of cytomegalovirus exposure and HLA in healthy donors. PCR employed 60 Vbeta and 13 Jbeta primers. Clones were read by immunoSEQ multiplex PCR, and TCRdb kept only the in-frame ones, dropping some. Here the sample spans around 150,000 clones, 77% being singletons. Sample: PBMCs. Receptors were obtained from a woman aged 50 to 60 in good health and CMV-seronegative.

The rearrangement joins TRBV7-2 to TRBJ1-5; D might be TRBD1 (5 bases). CDR1 and CDR2 (germline): SGHTA, FQGNSA. This CDR3 is built from 13 residues. Trimming stripped 5 bases from V and 6 bases from J, with 11 bases between. CDR3 in DNA: TGTGCCAGCAGCCGGACAAGAGCTCAGCCCCAGCATTTT. Residues: CASSRTRAQPQHF.

This sequence joins TRBV18 and TRBJ2-5; no clear D. V lost 1 base and J 2 bases, leaving 11 bases between the germline ends. Germline V CDR1 and CDR2: KGHSH, LQKENI. This CDR3 spans 15 amino acids. The CDR3 DNA follows: TGTGCCAGCTCACCACGGGCTTCGGAACAAGAGACCCAGTACTTC. The encoded protein is CASSPRASEQETQYF. Looking up the rest from reference TRBV18 and TRBJ2-5 gives the full variable domain: NAGVMQNPRHLVRRRGQEARLRCSPMKGHSHVYWYRQLPEEGLKFMVYLQKENIIDESGMPKERFSAEFPKEGPSILRIQQVVRGDSAAYFCASSPRASEQETQYFGPGTRLLVL.

The genes are TRBV5-1 and TRBJ2-6; D is undetermined. The CDR3 extends over 14 amino acids. The germline gives CDR1 SGHRS, CDR2 YFSETQ. Trimming left V 2 bases short and J 0 bases short, with 3 bases between. As DNA, the CDR3 is TGCGCCAGCAGCTTCCTCTCTGGGGCCAACGTCCTGACTTTC. Protein product: CASSFLSGANVLTF.

The genes are TRBV10-2 and TRBJ2-5; the D is unclear. CDR3 length: 12 residues. The germline V gene encodes CDR1 WSHSY and CDR2 SAAADI. Deletions cut 4 bases from V and 4 bases from J, with 7 bases between. CDR3 loop: CASSGSRETQYF. The CDR3 nucleotides read TGCGCCAGCAGTGGGAGTAGAGAGACCCAGTACTTC.

This clone was seen a handful of times. This chain joins TRBV21-1 and TRBJ2-1; the D call in the table, TRBD2, was not verified against the DNA. TRBV21-1 is described as a pseudogene. The CDR3 length is 19 residues. In nucleotides, the CDR3 is TGTGCCAGCAGCCCCCACCTCGGGGGGGGGTGGAGGGTCTACAATGAGCAGTTCTTC. Translating gives CASSPHLGGGWRVYNEQFF.

This rearrangement joins TRBV11-1 to TRBJ1-1; TRBD1 agrees at 8 bases. Losses at the gene ends were 0 bases for V and 5 bases for J; bases not matched to a gene: 8. The CDR3 consists of 16 residues. Germline CDR1 is SGHAT and CDR2 is FQDESV (reference sequence). The CDR3: CASSLAGGQAGTEAFF. The CDR3 DNA follows: TGTGCCAGCAGCTTAGCCGGGGGACAGGCGGGAACTGAAGCTTTCTTT.

The CDR3: CASSPPQARISEQFF. Here the CDR3 DNA reads TGTGCCAGCAGTCCCCCCCAGGCTCGAATTAGTGAGCAGTTCTTC. J is TRBJ2-1 and V is TRBV6-1, with D unclear. Germline lookup yields CDR1 MNHNS and CDR2 SASEGT. The CDR3 is made up of 15 amino acids. V gave up 5 bases and J gave up 9 bases, with 20 bases separating them.

The V gene is TRBV15, the J gene TRBJ2-2, with TRBD1 matching over 8 bases. The CDR3 runs 17 residues. Trimming took 0 bases from V and 6 from J; bases not matched to a gene: 9. The germline CDR1 and CDR2 sequences are LNHNV and YYDKDF (reference sequence). CDR3 sequence (DNA): TGTGCCACCAGCAGAGATCCAATAGGACAGGGTTCCGGGGAGCTGTTTTTT. It encodes CATSRDPIGQGSGELFF.

This clone was detected only a few times. The chain is built from TRBV29-1 and TRBJ2-1; 10 bases are shared with TRBD1. The CDR3 spans 15 residues. Trimming at V came to 5 bases and at J to 8 bases, leaving 12 bases not matched to a gene. Germline values: CDR1 SQVTM, CDR2 ANQGSEA. The CDR3 spells CSVLTYGTGDDEQFF. In DNA form, the CDR3 reads TGCAGCGTTCTCACTTACGGGACAGGGGACGATGAGCAGTTCTTC.

The V and J genes are TRBV7-8 and TRBJ2-5; 13 bases line up with TRBD2. The length of the CDR3 is 14 residues. The junction had 2 bases not matched to a gene; V was cut back by 6 bases and J by 4 bases. Per the germline V gene, CDR1 is SGHVS and CDR2 is FQNEAQ. Written as DNA, the CDR3 is TGTGCCAGCAGGCGACTAGCGGGGGGAGAGACCCAGTACTTC. Translated: CASRRLAGGETQYF.

This clone occurred once. This chain connects TRBV5-1 to TRBJ2-3; 9 bases line up with TRBD1. With V trimmed by 4 bases and J by 3 bases, 3 bases remained unmatched. Germline CDR1 and CDR2: SGHRS and YFSETQ. The CDR3 has 14 amino acids. CDR3 sequence (DNA): TGCGCCAGCAGCCCAGACAGGGGGACAGATACGCAGTATTTT. Translating it yields CASSPDRGTDTQYF.

The chain joins TRBV5-1 to TRBJ2-7; TRBD1 agrees at 8 bases. The ends lost 4 bases at V and 0 bases at J; junction bases unmatched: 6. CDR1 and CDR2 from the germline V gene are SGHRS and YFSETQ. The CDR3 has 15 residues. The CDR3, as DNA: TGCGCCAGCAGCCCTCAGGGGACAGGCTCCTACGAGCAGTACTTC. This translates into CASSPQGTGSYEQYF.

This rearrangement joins TRBV21-1 to TRBJ2-7; the listed D gene, TRBD1, was not tested against the DNA. TRBV21-1 is a listed pseudogene. This CDR3 has 13 residues. Here the CDR3 reads CASSRTRPYEQYF. CDR3 coding DNA: TGTGCCAGCAGTCGGACACGCCCCTACGAGCAGTACTTC.

The V gene is TRBV4-1, the J gene TRBJ1-3; D not certain. Germline V CDR1 and CDR2: MGHRA, YSYEKL. V was cut by 4 bases and J by 0 bases, with 10 bases left in between. This CDR3 spans 15 amino acids. CDR3 DNA: TGCGCCAGCAGCCCCTACCAAAGCTCTGGAAACACCATATATTTT. This codes for CASSPYQSSGNTIYF.

The chain recombines TRBV19 with TRBJ2-5, with 8 positions matching TRBD1. The CDR3 has 13 residues. J gave up 5 bases and V 6 bases, and 5 bases lay outside the gene matches. The V gene's germline CDR1 is LNHDA and CDR2 SQIVND (reference sequence). CDR3 in DNA: TGTGCCAGTAGCCAGGGGGCTGGGGAGACCCAGTACTTC. As protein: CASSQGAGETQYF.

The rearrangement joins TRBV30 to TRBJ1-5, with a possible D match to TRBD1 (6 bases). Looked up from germline, CDR1 is GTSNPN and CDR2 is SVGIG (reference sequence). The V and J ends lost 0 bases and 6 bases respectively, with 15 bases between them. CDR3 length: 15 amino acids. The CDR3 is CAWSVYAQGSQPQHF. The CDR3 region has the DNA TGTGCCTGGAGTGTATATGCGCAGGGGTCTCAGCCCCAGCATTTT.

This chain joins TRBV5-8 and TRBJ1-4; perhaps TRBD1 as D (6 bases). Germline CDR1 reads SGHTS; CDR2 reads YDEGEE. This CDR3 has 13 residues. V was trimmed by 5 bases and J by 8 bases, leaving 13 bases between them. As DNA, the CDR3 is TGTGCCAGCAGTATTACAGGGCTAGAAAAACTGTTTTTT. Protein sequence: CASSITGLEKLFF.

V usage is TRBV7-3 and J usage is TRBJ2-2, with 7 bases matching TRBD1. With V trimmed by 5 bases and J by 4 bases, 4 bases remained unmatched. The CDR3 runs 14 residues. Germline loops: CDR1 SGHTA, CDR2 FQGTGA. The CDR3 DNA sequence: TGTGCCAGCAGCCAGACAGGGTTCACCGGGGAGCTGTTTTTT. This sequence encodes CASSQTGFTGELFF.

This clone was recorded a few times. The rearrangement uses TRBV4-3 and TRBJ1-4; no clear D gene. Germline assignment: CDR1 LGHNA and CDR2 YSLEER. Deletions cut 4 bases from V and 11 bases from J, with 17 bases between. The CDR3 loop spans 14 amino acids. The CDR3 loop reads CASSPRPGGGKLFF. CDR3 bases: TGCGCCAGCAGCCCACGGCCGGGCGGAGGGAAACTGTTTTTT.

This clone has more than one count but fewer than ten. The CDR3 DNA follows: TGTGCCAGCAGGCTCACAGGGGGAGGCAATCAGCCCCAGCATTTT. Translating gives CASRLTGGGNQPQHF. This sequence joins TRBV14 and TRBJ1-5, with TRBD1 matching over 8 bases. Germline V lookup: CDR1 SGHDN, CDR2 FVKESK. V shed 6 bases, J shed 2 bases, and the junction held 6 bases outside the gene matches. The CDR3 consists of 15 residues.